The rows below give T cell receptor beta chains drawn from one sample of a study of cytomegalovirus exposure and HLA in healthy donors. Produced via immunoSEQ multiplex PCR; TCRdb's table is partial and in-frame only. The table shows over 130,000 clones, with roughly 87% occurring only once. Sequencing was done on a sample of PBMCs. These TCRs come from a woman aged 40 to 50 in good health and CMV-seronegative. The CDR3 runs from the conserved cysteine through the conserved F or W. Each record gives: J gene, D gene, CDR3 length, V gene, clone size, CDR3 protein, CDR3 DNA. A D gene is named only where the DNA matches it firmly. The size of a clone is reported for some rows only, either as once, few or many, or as a class for expanded clones.

j_gene: TRBJ2-1
d_gene: -
len: 15
v_gene: TRBV27
abundance: once
CDR3aa: CASSSPRLVLNEQFF
CDR3nt: TGTGCCAGCAGTTCCCCCCGTCTAGTTCTCAATGAGCAGTTCTTC

j_gene: TRBJ2-2
d_gene: TRBD2
len: 15
v_gene: TRBV28
abundance: -
CDR3aa: CASLGSGSNTGELFF
CDR3nt: TGTGCCAGCTTAGGTAGCGGGAGCAACACCGGGGAGCTGTTTTTT

j_gene: TRBJ2-7
d_gene: -
len: 13
v_gene: TRBV2
abundance: -
CDR3aa: CASSGLRGHEQYF
CDR3nt: TGTGCCAGCAGTGGTCTCAGGGGCCACGAGCAGTACTTC

j_gene: TRBJ1-4
d_gene: TRBD1
len: 14
v_gene: TRBV2
abundance: -
CDR3aa: CASSGRDRGEKLFF
CDR3nt: TGTGCCAGCAGTGGGCGGGACAGGGGTGAAAAACTGTTTTTT

j_gene: TRBJ1-1
d_gene: TRBD1
len: 13
v_gene: TRBV5-1
abundance: -
CDR3aa: CASSLQGVTEAFF
CDR3nt: TGCGCCAGCAGCTTGCAGGGGGTCACTGAAGCTTTCTTT

j_gene: TRBJ2-7
d_gene: -
len: 13
v_gene: TRBV19
abundance: few
CDR3aa: CASSISISYEQYF
CDR3nt: TGTGCCAGTAGTATTTCTATCTCCTACGAGCAGTACTTC

j_gene: TRBJ2-3
d_gene: TRBD2
len: 16
v_gene: TRBV10-3
abundance: -
CDR3aa: CAISEFTSGATDTQYF
CDR3nt: TGTGCCATCAGTGAGTTCACTAGCGGGGCTACAGATACGCAGTATTTT

j_gene: TRBJ2-1
d_gene: -
len: 13
v_gene: TRBV11-3
abundance: -
CDR3aa: CASSLDGSWEQFF
CDR3nt: TGTGCCAGCAGCTTAGATGGCTCGTGGGAGCAGTTCTTC

j_gene: TRBJ2-5
d_gene: -
len: 14
v_gene: TRBV7-2
abundance: once
CDR3aa: CASSPQGGEETQYF
CDR3nt: TGTGCCAGCAGCCCTCAGGGCGGGGAAGAGACCCAGTACTTC

j_gene: TRBJ2-5
d_gene: TRBD1
len: 15
v_gene: TRBV7-9
abundance: -
CDR3aa: CASSLAGQGRETQYF
CDR3nt: TGTGCCAGCAGCTTAGCAGGACAGGGAAGAGAGACCCAGTACTTC

j_gene: TRBJ1-2
d_gene: -
len: 15
v_gene: TRBV5-1
abundance: -
CDR3aa: CASSLGLGTPYGYTF
CDR3nt: TGCGCCAGCAGCCTGGGTTTGGGGACACCCTATGGCTACACCTTC

j_gene: TRBJ1-1
d_gene: -
len: 16
v_gene: TRBV18
abundance: -
CDR3aa: CASSPGNRGKNTEAFF
CDR3nt: TGTGCCAGCTCACCTGGTAACCGGGGGAAGAACACTGAAGCTTTCTTT

j_gene: TRBJ2-3
d_gene: TRBD2
len: 14
v_gene: TRBV6-5
abundance: -
CDR3aa: CASSYGLGPDTQYF
CDR3nt: TGTGCCAGCAGTTACGGACTAGGGCCAGATACGCAGTATTTT

j_gene: TRBJ1-2
d_gene: -
len: 15
v_gene: TRBV5-6
abundance: -
CDR3aa: CASGGSPQRDYGHTF
CDR3nt: TGTGCCAGCGGGGGGTCCCCTCAGCGAGACTATGGCCACACCTTC

j_gene: TRBJ2-1
d_gene: TRBD2
len: 15
v_gene: TRBV9
abundance: -
CDR3aa: CASSFGLVTYNEQFF
CDR3nt: TGTGCCAGCAGCTTCGGACTAGTAACCTACAATGAGCAGTTCTTC

j_gene: TRBJ2-2
d_gene: -
len: 12
v_gene: TRBV28
abundance: -
CDR3aa: CASSFLARELFF
CDR3nt: TGTGCCAGCAGTTTTTTAGCGCGGGAGCTGTTTTTT

j_gene: TRBJ2-5
d_gene: -
len: 12
v_gene: TRBV27
abundance: -
CDR3aa: CASSSSQETQYF
CDR3nt: TGTGCCAGCAGTTCCTCGCAAGAGACCCAGTACTTC

j_gene: TRBJ2-2
d_gene: TRBD1
len: 16
v_gene: TRBV4-2
abundance: -
CDR3aa: CASSLHPDRDLGELFF
CDR3nt: TGTGCCAGCAGCCTCCACCCGGACAGGGACCTCGGGGAGCTGTTTTTT

j_gene: TRBJ1-2
d_gene: TRBD1
len: 15
v_gene: TRBV7-8
abundance: -
CDR3aa: CASSATGGINYGYTF
CDR3nt: TGTGCCAGCAGCGCTACAGGGGGGATTAACTATGGCTACACCTTC

j_gene: TRBJ2-5
d_gene: -
len: 13
v_gene: TRBV5-1
abundance: -
CDR3aa: CASRPDRWETQYF
CDR3nt: TGCGCCAGCCGGCCCGACAGGTGGGAGACCCAGTACTTC

j_gene: TRBJ1-1
d_gene: -
len: 13
v_gene: TRBV28
abundance: once
CDR3aa: CASTLSGVTEAFF
CDR3nt: TGTGCCAGCACTCTCTCGGGGGTCACTGAAGCTTTCTTT

j_gene: TRBJ2-7
d_gene: -
len: 14
v_gene: TRBV27
abundance: -
CDR3aa: CASSSPSWAGEQYF
CDR3nt: TGTGCCAGCAGTTCCCCCAGTTGGGCGGGGGAGCAGTACTTC

j_gene: TRBJ2-1
d_gene: TRBD1
len: 15
v_gene: TRBV6-5
abundance: -
CDR3aa: CASSYSRTGDNEQFF
CDR3nt: TGTGCCAGCAGTTACTCTAGGACAGGGGACAATGAGCAGTTCTTC

j_gene: TRBJ2-1
d_gene: -
len: 11
v_gene: TRBV9
abundance: -
CDR3aa: CASSESGEQFF
CDR3nt: TGTGCCAGCAGCGAGTCGGGGGAGCAGTTCTTC

j_gene: TRBJ2-1
d_gene: TRBD2
len: 16
v_gene: TRBV5-1
abundance: -
CDR3aa: CASSLSSGGSYNEQFF
CDR3nt: TGCGCCAGCAGCTTGTCTTCGGGAGGTTCCTACAATGAGCAGTTCTTC

j_gene: TRBJ1-1
d_gene: -
len: 11
v_gene: TRBV7-8
abundance: -
CDR3aa: CASSSGAEAFF
CDR3nt: TGTGCCAGCAGCTCTGGAGCTGAAGCTTTCTTT

j_gene: TRBJ1-6
d_gene: TRBD1
len: 13
v_gene: TRBV2
abundance: once
CDR3aa: CASSQGAYSPLHF
CDR3nt: TGTGCCAGCAGTCAGGGGGCGTATTCACCCCTCCACTTT

j_gene: TRBJ2-3
d_gene: -
len: 17
v_gene: TRBV28
abundance: -
CDR3aa: CASSRGRGPSSTDTQYF
CDR3nt: TGTGCCAGCAGCAGGGGACGGGGACCTTCTAGCACAGATACGCAGTATTTT

j_gene: TRBJ2-7
d_gene: -
len: 14
v_gene: TRBV6-1
abundance: -
CDR3aa: CASSEVGLQYEQYF
CDR3nt: TGTGCCAGCAGTGAAGTGGGACTCCAGTACGAGCAGTACTTC

j_gene: TRBJ1-4
d_gene: TRBD1
len: 12
v_gene: TRBV6-5
abundance: once
CDR3aa: CASSSLTGRLFF
CDR3nt: TGTGCCAGCAGTTCCCTGACAGGGAGGCTGTTTTTT

j_gene: TRBJ2-5
d_gene: -
len: 15
v_gene: TRBV5-1
abundance: -
CDR3aa: CASSALATSQETQYF
CDR3nt: TGCGCCAGCAGCGCTCTAGCGACTTCCCAAGAGACCCAGTACTTC

j_gene: TRBJ2-1
d_gene: TRBD2
len: 18
v_gene: TRBV7-9
abundance: -
CDR3aa: CASSFPAVTSGISGEQFF
CDR3nt: TGTGCCAGCAGCTTCCCTGCGGTGACTAGCGGGATCTCGGGTGAGCAGTTCTTC

j_gene: TRBJ2-3
d_gene: -
len: 15
v_gene: TRBV5-1
abundance: -
CDR3aa: CASRSTGHRTDTQYF
CDR3nt: TGCGCCAGCAGAAGTACAGGCCACCGCACAGATACGCAGTATTTT

j_gene: TRBJ2-7
d_gene: TRBD1
len: 15
v_gene: TRBV28
abundance: once
CDR3aa: CASSLGGTGPKEQYF
CDR3nt: TGTGCCAGCAGTTTAGGGGGGACAGGGCCCAAGGAGCAGTACTTC

j_gene: TRBJ2-7
d_gene: -
len: 16
v_gene: TRBV28
abundance: -
CDR3aa: CASIFRTGVSAHEQYF
CDR3nt: TGTGCCAGCATATTTAGAACGGGGGTTTCGGCCCACGAGCAGTACTTC

j_gene: TRBJ2-2
d_gene: TRBD1
len: 18
v_gene: TRBV9
abundance: -
CDR3aa: CASSVALGQGAYTGELFF
CDR3nt: TGTGCCAGCAGCGTAGCCCTCGGACAGGGGGCGTACACCGGGGAGCTGTTTTTT

j_gene: TRBJ1-6
d_gene: TRBD1
len: 16
v_gene: TRBV5-8
abundance: -
CDR3aa: CASSSSLQGANSPLHF
CDR3nt: TGTGCCAGCAGCTCTAGTCTACAGGGGGCAAATTCACCCCTCCACTTT

j_gene: TRBJ2-7
d_gene: -
len: 13
v_gene: TRBV18
abundance: few
CDR3aa: CASSPSDSYEQYF
CDR3nt: TGTGCCAGCTCGCCTAGCGACTCCTACGAGCAGTACTTC

j_gene: TRBJ2-1
d_gene: TRBD1
len: 16
v_gene: TRBV5-1
abundance: -
CDR3aa: CASSPDNRQGANEQFF
CDR3nt: TGCGCCAGCAGCCCAGACAATAGACAGGGGGCGAATGAGCAGTTCTTC

j_gene: TRBJ2-1
d_gene: -
len: 13
v_gene: TRBV6-5
abundance: -
CDR3aa: CASTRMGYNEQFF
CDR3nt: TGTGCCAGTACTAGGATGGGATACAATGAGCAGTTCTTC

j_gene: TRBJ1-1
d_gene: -
len: 13
v_gene: TRBV6-5
abundance: -
CDR3aa: CASSYGGTAGAFF
CDR3nt: TGTGCCAGCAGTTACGGGGGAACGGCGGGGGCTTTCTTT

j_gene: TRBJ1-5
d_gene: -
len: 15
v_gene: TRBV6-1
abundance: -
CDR3aa: CASSELGLNSGPQHF
CDR3nt: TGTGCCAGCAGTGAACTGGGACTCAACAGCGGGCCCCAGCATTTT

j_gene: TRBJ1-3
d_gene: -
len: 16
v_gene: TRBV30
abundance: once
CDR3aa: CAWKWRADNSGNTIYF
CDR3nt: TGTGCCTGGAAGTGGAGGGCGGATAACTCTGGAAACACCATATATTTT

j_gene: TRBJ2-2
d_gene: TRBD1
len: 16
v_gene: TRBV11-3
abundance: -
CDR3aa: CASSLGQTGATGELFF
CDR3nt: TGTGCCAGCAGCTTAGGGCAGACAGGGGCCACCGGGGAGCTGTTTTTT

j_gene: TRBJ2-7
d_gene: -
len: 14
v_gene: TRBV11-2
abundance: once
CDR3aa: CASSPGGNTYEQYF
CDR3nt: TGTGCCAGCAGCCCAGGCGGGAACACCTACGAGCAGTACTTC

j_gene: TRBJ1-4
d_gene: -
len: 13
v_gene: TRBV19
abundance: -
CDR3aa: CASSLFAREKLFF
CDR3nt: TGTGCCAGTAGTTTATTTGCTAGGGAAAAACTGTTTTTT

j_gene: TRBJ1-1
d_gene: -
len: 11
v_gene: TRBV6-1
abundance: -
CDR3aa: CASSDRAEAFF
CDR3nt: TGTGCCAGCAGCGATCGGGCTGAAGCTTTCTTT

j_gene: TRBJ2-3
d_gene: -
len: 16
v_gene: TRBV7-9
abundance: -
CDR3aa: CASSLRGRGGSDTQYF
CDR3nt: TGTGCCAGCAGCTTAAGGGGGAGGGGAGGTTCAGATACGCAGTATTTT